This TCR beta chain was identified in a study of blood T cell repertoires in COVID-19. This clone was seen a few times. Produced via immunoSEQ multiplex PCR; TCRdb's table is partial and in-frame only. This table has 95,000 to 150,000 clones, about 89% appearing once. V gave up 0 bases and J gave up 0 bases, with 9 bases separating them. Germline V lookup: CDR1 SGHTA, CDR2 FQGNSA. This CDR3 comprises 15 residues. The sequence was obtained from a woman between 65 and 79 years old with acute or convalescent COVID-19. The chain employs TRBV7-2 and TRBJ2-7; unclear D gene. The material sequenced was peripheral blood. The CDR3 DNA reads as TGTGCCAGCAGCTTAGCGCGTCTGCCCTCCTACGAGCAGTACTTC. Its translation: CASSLARLPSYEQYF.